The clone carrying this T cell receptor beta chain appeared once. Within the sample, other DNA sequences also encode this same CDR3. Seattle cases were enrolled at active infection and followed longitudinally. The data were obtained in a study of blood T cell repertoires in COVID-19. Profiled with immunoSEQ multiplex PCR; TCRdb holds only in-frame clones, not every one. The repertoire consists of around 310,000 clones, with around 91% occurring once and the leading ten covering more than 0.85%. Looked up from germline, CDR1 is ENHRY and CDR2 is SYGVKD. V was shortened by 3 bases and J by 4 bases, with 10 bases between the two germline ends. The CDR3 runs 13 residues.

This TCR came from a woman aged 35 to 49 with COVID-19, enrolled during active disease. V gene TRBV10-3 combines with J gene TRBJ2-7; weak D call: TRBD2 (7 bases). Sequenced material: peripheral blood. CDR3 in DNA: TGTGCCATCAGTGAAGGGGGGGGTTACGAGCAGTACTTC. This gives the protein CAISEGGGYEQYF.